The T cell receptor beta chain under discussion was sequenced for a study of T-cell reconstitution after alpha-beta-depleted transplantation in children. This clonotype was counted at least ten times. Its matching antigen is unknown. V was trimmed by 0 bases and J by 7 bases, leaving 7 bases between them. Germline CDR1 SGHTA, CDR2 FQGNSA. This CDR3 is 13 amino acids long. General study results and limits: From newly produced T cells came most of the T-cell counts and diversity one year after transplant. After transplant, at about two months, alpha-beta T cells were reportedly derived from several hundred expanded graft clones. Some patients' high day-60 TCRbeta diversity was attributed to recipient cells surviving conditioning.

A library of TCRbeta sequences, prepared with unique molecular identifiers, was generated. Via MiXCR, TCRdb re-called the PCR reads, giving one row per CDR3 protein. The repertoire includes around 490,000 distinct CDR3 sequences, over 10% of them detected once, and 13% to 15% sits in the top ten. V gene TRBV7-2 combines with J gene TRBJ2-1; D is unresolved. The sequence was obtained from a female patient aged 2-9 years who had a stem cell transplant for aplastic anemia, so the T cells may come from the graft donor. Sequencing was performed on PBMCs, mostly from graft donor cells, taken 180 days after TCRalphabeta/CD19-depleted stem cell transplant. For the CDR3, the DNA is TGTGCCAGCAGCTTAGCCGCCGGAAATGAGCAGTTCTTC. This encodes CASSLAAGNEQFF. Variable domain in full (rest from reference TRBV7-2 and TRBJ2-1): GAGVSQSPSNKVTEKGKDVELRCDPISGHTALYWYRQSLGQGLEFLIYFQGNSAPDKSGLPSDRFSAERTGGSVSTLTIQRTQQEDSAVYLCASSLAAGNEQFFGPGTRLTVL.